This T cell receptor (beta chain) was documented in a study of regulatory T cells in long-lasting Graves disease. With iRepertoire HTBI primers and Arm-PCR of CDR3 regions, TCR beta libraries were built. TCRdb re-derived calls from the multiplex PCR reads in MiXCR, one entry per CDR3 protein. The sample holds some 410,000 distinct CDR3 sequences, roughly 15% seen once. Time point specified: newly diagnosed GD, antithyroid drugs for less than 3 months. Scientists built the TCR library using RNA that was extracted from PBMCs. CDR3 length equals 18 residues. V dropped 5 bases and J dropped 3 bases, with 25 bases sitting between them. Per the germline V gene, CDR1 is SGHVS and CDR2 is FQNEAQ. Ten or more counts support this clonotype. These records were also assigned to another study, of T cells in Graves' hyperthyroidism and ophthalmopathy. That report notes: Ophthalmopathy cases were set apart from stable hyperthyroidism by a 13 V-J model.

The material was peripheral blood mononuclear cells (PBMCs), obtained at new diagnosis, from a patient treated with antithyroid drugs. This clonotype was obtained from a woman aged 30 to 39 with Graves disease. V gene TRBV7-8 combines with J gene TRBJ1-1, with a weak D call TRBD1 (5 bases). The CDR3 loop is CASSPLVRDSYRDTEAFF. The CDR3 DNA is TGTGCCAGCAGCCCCCTAGTAAGGGACTCCTATAGGGACACTGAAGCTTTCTTT.